These T cell receptor beta chains were read from a single sample in a study of control samples from healthy donors and cancer patients. Generated by immunoSEQ multiplex PCR, the TCRdb table keeps only in-frame clones and is missing some. Of some 120,000 clones listed, over 75% were seen once; the top ten hold about 3%. The specimen was blood. The receptors shown here come from a man aged 55 to 70 in good health. CDR3s leave out the opening cysteine and the closing phenylalanine or tryptophan. Clone size is not always given. Where it is, it says once, few, many or a class for expanded clones.

j_gene: TRBJ1-4
abundance: -
v_gene: TRBV19
CDR3aa: ASSPSISTNEKLF

j_gene: TRBJ2-2
abundance: -
v_gene: TRBV18
CDR3aa: ASSQGTSNTGELF

j_gene: TRBJ1-1
abundance: -
v_gene: TRBV9
CDR3aa: ASSIQGADTEAF

j_gene: TRBJ1-4
abundance: -
v_gene: TRBV28
CDR3aa: ASSLGGIRDEKLF

j_gene: TRBJ1-1
abundance: -
v_gene: TRBV7-2
CDR3aa: ASSLDSGTGNTEAF

j_gene: TRBJ1-4
abundance: -
v_gene: TRBV12-3/TRBV12-4
CDR3aa: ASSLPHEKLF

j_gene: TRBJ2-5
abundance: once
v_gene: TRBV6-1
CDR3aa: ASSDQTPGETQY

j_gene: TRBJ2-6
abundance: -
v_gene: TRBV30
CDR3aa: AWSPGQKGSGANVLT

j_gene: TRBJ2-3
abundance: -
v_gene: TRBV5-4
CDR3aa: ASSLGLAGEKENTQY

j_gene: TRBJ1-2
abundance: -
v_gene: TRBV6-1
CDR3aa: ASSDALNYGYT

j_gene: TRBJ2-7
abundance: -
v_gene: TRBV28
CDR3aa: ASSTPGTGSYEQY

j_gene: TRBJ1-4
abundance: -
v_gene: TRBV29-1
CDR3aa: SVGLSEKLF

j_gene: TRBJ1-6
abundance: -
v_gene: TRBV5-1
CDR3aa: ASSLIESNSPLH

j_gene: TRBJ1-2
abundance: -
v_gene: TRBV12-3/TRBV12-4
CDR3aa: ASSLVTGYGYT

j_gene: TRBJ2-7
abundance: once
v_gene: TRBV7-2
CDR3aa: ASSLTDYEQY

j_gene: TRBJ1-1
abundance: -
v_gene: TRBV3-1/TRBV3-2
CDR3aa: ASSQDDRNTEAF

j_gene: TRBJ2-1
abundance: -
v_gene: TRBV10-3
CDR3aa: AIRAEGGSYNEQF

j_gene: TRBJ1-5
abundance: -
v_gene: TRBV28
CDR3aa: ASSFGRGHQPQH

j_gene: TRBJ1-5
abundance: -
v_gene: TRBV14
CDR3aa: ASSRGQNNQPQH

j_gene: TRBJ1-4
abundance: -
v_gene: TRBV3-1/TRBV3-2
CDR3aa: ASSQGGNEKLF

j_gene: TRBJ2-7
abundance: -
v_gene: TRBV2
CDR3aa: ASRPGQGGWEQY

j_gene: TRBJ1-5
abundance: -
v_gene: TRBV10-1
CDR3aa: ASHRPPVSNQPQH

j_gene: TRBJ1-1
abundance: -
v_gene: TRBV7-8
CDR3aa: ASSTDMNTEAF

j_gene: TRBJ2-3
abundance: -
v_gene: TRBV7-2
CDR3aa: ASSFIQGIDTQY

j_gene: TRBJ2-4
abundance: -
v_gene: TRBV18
CDR3aa: ASSYGGPVNIQY

j_gene: TRBJ2-3
abundance: once
v_gene: TRBV18
CDR3aa: ASSPTGVKTDTQY

j_gene: TRBJ2-3
abundance: -
v_gene: TRBV7-2
CDR3aa: ATGTGGKDTQY

j_gene: TRBJ2-1
abundance: -
v_gene: TRBV7-3
CDR3aa: ASSLTLASEQF

j_gene: TRBJ1-2
abundance: -
v_gene: TRBV4-3
CDR3aa: ASSQGRGGSYGYT

j_gene: TRBJ2-1
abundance: -
v_gene: TRBV9
CDR3aa: ASSVVSAGYNEQF

j_gene: TRBJ2-3
abundance: once
v_gene: TRBV6-1
CDR3aa: ASSEARSSTDTQY

j_gene: TRBJ1-1
abundance: -
v_gene: TRBV10-3
CDR3aa: AISSRGVTEAF

j_gene: TRBJ1-2
abundance: -
v_gene: TRBV7-9
CDR3aa: ASSVSTGYSDYT

j_gene: TRBJ1-2
abundance: -
v_gene: TRBV2
CDR3aa: ASSADRVDGYT

j_gene: TRBJ2-1
abundance: -
v_gene: TRBV29-1
CDR3aa: SVDRGQNEQF

j_gene: TRBJ1-2
abundance: -
v_gene: TRBV10-3
CDR3aa: AISESNLAGTNYGYT

j_gene: TRBJ1-4
abundance: -
v_gene: TRBV7-9
CDR3aa: ASSLAIGGSTNEKLF

j_gene: TRBJ1-5
abundance: -
v_gene: TRBV6-5
CDR3aa: ASTPTESQPQH

j_gene: TRBJ2-1
abundance: -
v_gene: TRBV5-5
CDR3aa: ASSLPGQVIIEQF

j_gene: TRBJ2-7
abundance: -
v_gene: TRBV7-9
CDR3aa: ASSLGFYEQY